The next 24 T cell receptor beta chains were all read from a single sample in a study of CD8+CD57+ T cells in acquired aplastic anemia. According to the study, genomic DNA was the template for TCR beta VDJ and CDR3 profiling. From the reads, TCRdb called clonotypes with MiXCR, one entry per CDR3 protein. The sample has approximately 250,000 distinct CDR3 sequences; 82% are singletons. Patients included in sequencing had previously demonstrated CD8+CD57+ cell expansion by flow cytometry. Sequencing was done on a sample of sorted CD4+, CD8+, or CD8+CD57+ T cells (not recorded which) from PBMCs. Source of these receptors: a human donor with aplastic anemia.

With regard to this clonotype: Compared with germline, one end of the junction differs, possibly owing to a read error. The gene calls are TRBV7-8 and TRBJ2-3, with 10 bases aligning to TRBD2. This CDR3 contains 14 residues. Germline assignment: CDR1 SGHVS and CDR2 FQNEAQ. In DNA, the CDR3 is TGTGCCAGCAGCTTAGTTCCGTCCCTTAGCGGGGGGATCTTT. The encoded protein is CASSLVPSLSGGIF.

CDR3 nucleotide sequence: TGTGCCAGCAGGGGGGACAAACGGGAGCAGTACTTC. Amino acid sequence: CASRGDKREQYF. V is TRBV2 and J is TRBJ2-7, with a weak D call TRBD1 (6 bases). Germline CDR1 SNHLY, CDR2 FYNNEI. This CDR3 spans 12 amino acids. Trimming left V 6 bases short and J 7 bases short, with 13 bases between.

Here the CDR3 reads CASGLVVYGYTF. The CDR3 coding sequence is TGTGCTAGTGGTTTGGTGGTCTATGGCTACACCTTC. This sequence joins TRBV12-5 and TRBJ1-2; D is ambiguous. The CDR3 is 12 amino acids. V dropped 0 bases and J dropped 4 bases, with 3 bases sitting between them. In germline, CDR1 is LGHNT, CDR2 FRNRAP.

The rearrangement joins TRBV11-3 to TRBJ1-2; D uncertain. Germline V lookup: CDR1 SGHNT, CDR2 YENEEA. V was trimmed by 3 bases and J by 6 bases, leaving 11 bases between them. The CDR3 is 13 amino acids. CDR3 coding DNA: TGTGCCAGCAGCTTTCATCCAGACGATGGCTACACCTTC. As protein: CASSFHPDDGYTF. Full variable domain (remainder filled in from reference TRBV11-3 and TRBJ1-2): EAGVVQSPRYKIIEKKQPVAFWCNPISGHNTLYWYLQNLGQGPELLIRYENEEAVDDSQLPKDRFSAERLKGVDSTLKIQPAELGDSAVYLCASSFHPDDGYTFGSGTRLTVV.

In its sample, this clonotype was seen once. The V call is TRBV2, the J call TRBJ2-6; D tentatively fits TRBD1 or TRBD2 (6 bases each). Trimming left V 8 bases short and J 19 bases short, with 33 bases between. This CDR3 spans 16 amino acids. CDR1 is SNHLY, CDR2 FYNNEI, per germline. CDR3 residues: CASGDGGTDTPYFRTF. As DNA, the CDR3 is TGTGCCAGCGGGGACGGGGGCACCGATACGCCGTATTTTCGCACTTTC.

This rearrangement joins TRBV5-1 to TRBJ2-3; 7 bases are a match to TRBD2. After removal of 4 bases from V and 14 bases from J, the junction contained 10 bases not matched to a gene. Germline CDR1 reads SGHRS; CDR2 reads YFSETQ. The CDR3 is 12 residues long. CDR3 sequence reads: CASSVGPAGLYF. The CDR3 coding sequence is TGCGCCAGCAGCGTAGGGCCAGCGGGGCTGTATTTT.

CDR3 nucleotide sequence: TGCAGCGTGCAACGGGGACTAGCGGTTCATGAGCAGTTCTTC. Translated: CSVQRGLAVHEQFF. The chain recombines TRBV29-1 with TRBJ2-1, with 11 bases that match TRBD2. The CDR3 spans 14 residues. V trimming: 6 bases; J trimming: 8 bases; junction bases outside the gene matches: 9. The germline V gene encodes CDR1 SQVTM and CDR2 ANQGSEA.

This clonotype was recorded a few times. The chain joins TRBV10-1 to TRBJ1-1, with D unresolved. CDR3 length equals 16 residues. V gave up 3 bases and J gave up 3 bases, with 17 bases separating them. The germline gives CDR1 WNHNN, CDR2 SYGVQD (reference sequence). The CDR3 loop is CASSEVYPVYDTEAFF. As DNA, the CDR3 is TGCGCCAGCAGTGAAGTGTATCCCGTGTACGACACTGAAGCTTTCTTT.

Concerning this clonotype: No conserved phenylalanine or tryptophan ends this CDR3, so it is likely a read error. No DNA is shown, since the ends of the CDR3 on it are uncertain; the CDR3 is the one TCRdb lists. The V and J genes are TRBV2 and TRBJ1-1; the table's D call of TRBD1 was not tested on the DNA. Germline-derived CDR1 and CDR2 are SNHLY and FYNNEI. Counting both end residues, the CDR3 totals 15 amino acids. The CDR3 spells CASGGGGTDTQYFGL.

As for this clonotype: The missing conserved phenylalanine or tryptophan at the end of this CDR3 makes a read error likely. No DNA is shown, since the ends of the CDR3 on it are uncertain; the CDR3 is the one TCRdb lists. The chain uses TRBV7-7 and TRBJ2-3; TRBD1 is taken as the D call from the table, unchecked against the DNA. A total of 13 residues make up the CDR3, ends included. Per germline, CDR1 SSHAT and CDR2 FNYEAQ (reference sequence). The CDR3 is CAVLGGARDPVLL.

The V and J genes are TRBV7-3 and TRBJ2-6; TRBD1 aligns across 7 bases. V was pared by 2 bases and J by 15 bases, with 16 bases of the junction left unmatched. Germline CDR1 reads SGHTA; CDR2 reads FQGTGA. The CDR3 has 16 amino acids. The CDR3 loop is CASSLDTQQGERGLTF. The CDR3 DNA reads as TGTGCCAGCAGCTTAGATACCCAGCAGGGGGAACGGGGCCTGACTTTC.

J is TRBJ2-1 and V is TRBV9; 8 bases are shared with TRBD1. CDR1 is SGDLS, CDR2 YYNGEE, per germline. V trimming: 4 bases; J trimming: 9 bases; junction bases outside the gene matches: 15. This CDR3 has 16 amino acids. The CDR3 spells CASSQGADTEYFEQFF. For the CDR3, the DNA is TGTGCCAGCAGCCAGGGGGCCGATACCGAGTATTTTGAGCAGTTCTTC.

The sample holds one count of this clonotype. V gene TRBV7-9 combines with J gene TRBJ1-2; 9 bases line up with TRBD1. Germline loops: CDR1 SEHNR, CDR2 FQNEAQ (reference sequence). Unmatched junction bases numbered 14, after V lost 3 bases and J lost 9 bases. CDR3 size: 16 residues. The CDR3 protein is CASSLDRGALVCSYTF. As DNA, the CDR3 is TGTGCCAGCAGCTTGGACAGGGGCGCGCTTGTATGTAGCTACACCTTC.

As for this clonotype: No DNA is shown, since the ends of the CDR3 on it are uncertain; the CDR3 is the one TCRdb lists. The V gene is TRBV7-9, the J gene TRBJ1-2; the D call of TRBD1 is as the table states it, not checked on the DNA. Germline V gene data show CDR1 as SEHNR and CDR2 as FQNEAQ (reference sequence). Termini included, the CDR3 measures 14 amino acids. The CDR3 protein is CASSPTRRDQYFGF.

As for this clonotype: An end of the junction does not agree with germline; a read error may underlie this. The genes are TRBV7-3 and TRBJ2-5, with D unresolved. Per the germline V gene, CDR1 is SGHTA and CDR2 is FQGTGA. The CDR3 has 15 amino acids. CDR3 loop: CASCLAANAVETQYF. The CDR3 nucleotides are TGTGCCAGCTGCTTAGCCGCCAACGCCGTTGAGACCCAGTACTTC.

DNA of the CDR3: TGTGCCAGCAGCTTTCGGCCAGACGCGCCGTCCCTTGCCTACGAGCAGTACGTC. This translates into CASSFRPDAPSLAYEQYV. V is TRBV9 and J is TRBJ2-7; D not resolved. Looked up from germline, CDR1 is SGDLS and CDR2 is YYNGEE. Trimming left V 4 bases short and J 2 bases short, with 25 bases between. CDR3 length: 18 amino acids.

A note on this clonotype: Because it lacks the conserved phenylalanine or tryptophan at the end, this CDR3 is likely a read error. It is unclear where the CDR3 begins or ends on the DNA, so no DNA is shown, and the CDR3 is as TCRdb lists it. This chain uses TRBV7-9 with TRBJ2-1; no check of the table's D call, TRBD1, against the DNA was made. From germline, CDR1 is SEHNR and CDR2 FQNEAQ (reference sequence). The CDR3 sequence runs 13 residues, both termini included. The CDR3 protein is CAGQGAGKTQHFV.

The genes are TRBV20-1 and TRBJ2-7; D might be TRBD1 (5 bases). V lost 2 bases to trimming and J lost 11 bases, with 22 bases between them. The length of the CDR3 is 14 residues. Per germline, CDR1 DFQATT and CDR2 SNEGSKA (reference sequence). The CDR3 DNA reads TGCAGTGCTAGATCCCGACAGCCGCTCTCGGATGAGTACTTC. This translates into CSARSRQPLSDEYF.

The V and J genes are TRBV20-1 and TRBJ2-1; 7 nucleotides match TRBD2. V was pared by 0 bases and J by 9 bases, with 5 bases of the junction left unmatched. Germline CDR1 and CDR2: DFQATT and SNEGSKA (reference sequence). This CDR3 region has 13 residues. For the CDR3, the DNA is TGCAGTGCTAGAGAAGGACTAGGAATTGAGCAGTTCTTC. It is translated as CSAREGLGIEQFF.

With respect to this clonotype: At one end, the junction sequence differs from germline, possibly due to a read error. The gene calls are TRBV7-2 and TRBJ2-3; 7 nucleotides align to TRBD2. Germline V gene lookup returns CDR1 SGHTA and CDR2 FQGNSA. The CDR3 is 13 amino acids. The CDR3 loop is CASGEAGRGAQQF. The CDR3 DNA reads TGTGCCAGCGGGGAAGCGGGAAGAGGCGCTCAGCAGTTT.

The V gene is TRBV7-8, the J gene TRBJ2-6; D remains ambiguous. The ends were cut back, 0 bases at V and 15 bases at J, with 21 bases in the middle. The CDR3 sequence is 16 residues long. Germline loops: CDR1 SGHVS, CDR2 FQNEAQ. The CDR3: CASSLAGSYETHDLTF. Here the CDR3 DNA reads TGTGCCAGCAGCTTAGCGGGAAGCTACGAGACCCACGACCTGACTTTC.

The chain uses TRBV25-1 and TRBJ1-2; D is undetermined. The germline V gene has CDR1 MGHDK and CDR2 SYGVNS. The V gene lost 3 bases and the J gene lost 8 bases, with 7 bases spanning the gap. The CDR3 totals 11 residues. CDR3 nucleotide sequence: TGTGCCAGCAGTGATCCCCCAGGCTACACCTTC. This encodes CASSDPPGYTF.

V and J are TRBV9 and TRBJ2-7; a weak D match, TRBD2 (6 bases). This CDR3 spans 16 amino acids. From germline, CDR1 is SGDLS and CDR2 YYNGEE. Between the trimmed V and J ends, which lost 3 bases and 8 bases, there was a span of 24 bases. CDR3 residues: CASSGPGLANHAKQYV. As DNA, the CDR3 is TGTGCCAGCAGCGGACCGGGACTGGCAAACCACGCCAAGCAGTACGTC.

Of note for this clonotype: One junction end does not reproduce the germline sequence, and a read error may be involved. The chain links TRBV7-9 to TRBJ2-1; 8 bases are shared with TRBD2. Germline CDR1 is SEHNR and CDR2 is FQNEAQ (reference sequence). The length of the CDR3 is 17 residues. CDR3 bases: TGCGCCAGCAGCCTACTCGGGAGGCAGCGGGAGAGGAATGAGCAGTTCTTC. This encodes CASSLLGRQRERNEQFF. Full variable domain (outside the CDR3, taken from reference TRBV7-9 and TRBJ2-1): DTGVSQNPRHKITKRGQNVTFRCDPISEHNRLYWYRQTLGQGPEFLTYFQNEAQLEKSRLLSDRFSAERPKGSFSTLEIQRTEQGDSAMYLCASSLLGRQRERNEQFFGPGTRLTVL.